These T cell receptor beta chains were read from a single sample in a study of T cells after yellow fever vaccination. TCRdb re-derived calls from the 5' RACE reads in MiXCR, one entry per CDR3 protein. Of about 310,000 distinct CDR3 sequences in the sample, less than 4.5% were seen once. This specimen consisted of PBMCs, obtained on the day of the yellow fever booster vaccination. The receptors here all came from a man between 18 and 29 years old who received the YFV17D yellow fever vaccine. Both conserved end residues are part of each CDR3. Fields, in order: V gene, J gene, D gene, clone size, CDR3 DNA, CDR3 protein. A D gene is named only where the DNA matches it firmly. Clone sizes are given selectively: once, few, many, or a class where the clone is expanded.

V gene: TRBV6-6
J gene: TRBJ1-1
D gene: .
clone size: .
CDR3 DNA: TGTGCCAGCAGTTACCTAGGAAGGGTGACAGTCCGAAGGGGCACTGAAGCTTTCTTT
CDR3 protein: CASSYLGRVTVRRGTEAFF

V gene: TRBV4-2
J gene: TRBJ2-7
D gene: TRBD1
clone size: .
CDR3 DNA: TGTGCCAGCAGCCAGCTCCCGGGACAGGGTCCTTACGAGCAGTACTTC
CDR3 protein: CASSQLPGQGPYEQYF

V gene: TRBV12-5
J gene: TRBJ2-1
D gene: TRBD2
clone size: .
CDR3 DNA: TGTGCTAGTGGTTTGGTATGGGGAGGGGACAATGAGCAGTTCTTC
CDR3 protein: CASGLVWGGDNEQFF

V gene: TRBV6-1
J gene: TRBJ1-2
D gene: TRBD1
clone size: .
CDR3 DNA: TGTGCCAGGGGACAGCTCTATGGCTACACCTTC
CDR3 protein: CARGQLYGYTF

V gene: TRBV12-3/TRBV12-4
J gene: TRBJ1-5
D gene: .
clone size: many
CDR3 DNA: TGTGCCAGCACATGGGGTCGAGATCAGCCCCAGCATTTT
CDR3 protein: CASTWGRDQPQHF

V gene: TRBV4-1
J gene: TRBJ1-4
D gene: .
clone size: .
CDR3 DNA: TGCGCCAGCAGCCAAAATGGACACCGGTCAGCGGAAAAACTGTTTTTT
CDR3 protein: CASSQNGHRSAEKLFF

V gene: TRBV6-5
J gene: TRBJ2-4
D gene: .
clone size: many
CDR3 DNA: TGTGCCAGCAGTAGGACCGTCGTGGCCAAAAACATTCAGTACTTC
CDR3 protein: CASSRTVVAKNIQYF

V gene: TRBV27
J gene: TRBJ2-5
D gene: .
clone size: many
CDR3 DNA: TGTGCCAGCAGTGACTTGGGATCTGGGGGTCATACCCAAGAGACCCAGTACTTC
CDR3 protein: CASSDLGSGGHTQETQYF

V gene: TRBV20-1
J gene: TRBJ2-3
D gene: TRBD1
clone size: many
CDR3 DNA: TGCAGCGCGACAGGGCAGTACACAGATACGCAGTATTTT
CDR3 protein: CSATGQYTDTQYF

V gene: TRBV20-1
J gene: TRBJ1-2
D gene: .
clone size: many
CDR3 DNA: TGCAGTGCTAGAGTGGGAGGGGGTAACTATGGCTACACCTTC
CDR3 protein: CSARVGGGNYGYTF

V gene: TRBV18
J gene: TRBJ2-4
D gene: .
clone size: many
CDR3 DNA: TGTGCCAGCTCACCACCGGGGGGAATCAAAAACATTCAGTACTTC
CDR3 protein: CASSPPGGIKNIQYF

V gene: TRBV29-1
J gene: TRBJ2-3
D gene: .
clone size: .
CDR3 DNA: TGCAGCGTTGATTTCCGCTGGGGGGCCGAAGATACGCAGTATTTT
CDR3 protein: CSVDFRWGAEDTQYF

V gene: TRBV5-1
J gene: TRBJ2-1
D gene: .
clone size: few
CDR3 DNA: TGCGCCAGCAGTTCGGCCGCAACGTACAATGAGCAGTTCTTC
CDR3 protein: CASSSAATYNEQFF

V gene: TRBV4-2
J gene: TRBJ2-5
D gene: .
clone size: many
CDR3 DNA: TGTGCCAGCAGCCAAGATACAGGCCTCCGGGGGACCCAGTACTTC
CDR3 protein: CASSQDTGLRGTQYF

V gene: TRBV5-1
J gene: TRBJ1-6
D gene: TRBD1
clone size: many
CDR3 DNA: TGCGCCAGCAGCTCCGGGACAGGCTATCTGGCCCTCCACTTT
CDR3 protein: CASSSGTGYLALHF

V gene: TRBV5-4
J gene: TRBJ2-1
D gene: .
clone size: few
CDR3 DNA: TGTGCCAGCAGCTTGGATCCCAAGCCCCATGAGCAGTTCTTC
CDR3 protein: CASSLDPKPHEQFF

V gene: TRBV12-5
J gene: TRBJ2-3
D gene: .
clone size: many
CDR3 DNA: TGTGCTAGTGGTTTCGGCATCGCTAGCACAGATACGCAGTATTTT
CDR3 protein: CASGFGIASTDTQYF

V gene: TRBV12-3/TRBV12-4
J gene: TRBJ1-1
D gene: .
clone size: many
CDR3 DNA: TGTGCCAGCATCCCTGGGGCAGGGTGGGGTAGCACTGAAGCTTTCTTT
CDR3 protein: CASIPGAGWGSTEAFF

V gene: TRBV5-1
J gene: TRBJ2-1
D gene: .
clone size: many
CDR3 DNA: TGCGCCAGCAGCTTGGTTTCCGATGAGCAGTTCTTC
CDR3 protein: CASSLVSDEQFF

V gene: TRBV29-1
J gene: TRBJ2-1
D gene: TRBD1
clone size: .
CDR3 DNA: TGCAGCGTTGTTTGGGCGGACAGGCTATTCTTCGTCTACAATGAGCAGTTCTTC
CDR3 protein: CSVVWADRLFFVYNEQFF

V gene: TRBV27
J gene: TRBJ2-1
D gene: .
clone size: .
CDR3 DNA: TGTGCCAGCAGCGGTCAAGGGGGTGAGCAGTTCTTC
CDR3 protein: CASSGQGGEQFF

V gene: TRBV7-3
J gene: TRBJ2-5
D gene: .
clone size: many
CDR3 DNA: TGTGCCAGCAGCTTAGGGGGTGAAGGGGAGACCCAGTACTTC
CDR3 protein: CASSLGGEGETQYF

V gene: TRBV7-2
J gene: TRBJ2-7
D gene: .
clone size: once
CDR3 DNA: TGTGCCAGCAGCTTATCTGGGGCGGGCTTCTCCTACGAGCAGTACTTC
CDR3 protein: CASSLSGAGFSYEQYF

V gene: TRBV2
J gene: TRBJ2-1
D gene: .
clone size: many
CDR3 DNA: TGTGCCAGCAGTGAGGTCGGGGGTACCAATGAGCAGTTCTTC
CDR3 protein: CASSEVGGTNEQFF

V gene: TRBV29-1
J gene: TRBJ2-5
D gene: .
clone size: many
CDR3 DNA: TGCAGCGCCTGGCAGGGTCTCCAAGAGACCCAGTACTTC
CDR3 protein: CSAWQGLQETQYF

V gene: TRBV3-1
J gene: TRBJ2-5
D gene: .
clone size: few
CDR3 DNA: TGTGCCAGCAGCCAAGGGACTGGACAGCAAGAGACCCAGTACTTC
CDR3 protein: CASSQGTGQQETQYF

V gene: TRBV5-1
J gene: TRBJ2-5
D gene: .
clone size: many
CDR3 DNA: TGCGCCAGCAGCGTTCAGGTGGAAGAGACCCAGTACTTC
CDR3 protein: CASSVQVEETQYF

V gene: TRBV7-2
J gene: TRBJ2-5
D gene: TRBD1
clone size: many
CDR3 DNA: TGTGCCAGCAGCCCTTACAGGGGTCAAGAGACCCAGTACTTC
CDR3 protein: CASSPYRGQETQYF

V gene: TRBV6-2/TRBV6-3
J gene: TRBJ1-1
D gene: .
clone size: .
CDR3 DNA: TGTGCCAGCAATCACCCGACGGGATCGGGCACTGAAGCTTTCTTT
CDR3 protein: CASNHPTGSGTEAFF

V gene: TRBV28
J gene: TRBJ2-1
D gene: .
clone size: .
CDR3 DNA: TGTGCCAGCGTCCAGTGGACCAGCTCCTACAATGAGCAGTTCTTC
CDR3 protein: CASVQWTSSYNEQFF

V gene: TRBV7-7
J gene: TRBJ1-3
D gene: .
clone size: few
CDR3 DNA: TGTGCCAGCAGCCTCTCCGCGAGCTCTGGAAACACCATATATTTT
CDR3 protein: CASSLSASSGNTIYF

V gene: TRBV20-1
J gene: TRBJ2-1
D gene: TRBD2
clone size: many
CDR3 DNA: TGCAGTGCTAGTAGGCTAGCGGGGGGTAGCTCCTACAATGAGCAGTTCTTC
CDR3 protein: CSASRLAGGSSYNEQFF

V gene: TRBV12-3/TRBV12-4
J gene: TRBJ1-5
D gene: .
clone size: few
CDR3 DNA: TGTGCCAGCAGTATCACGACTTATCAGCCCCAGCATTTT
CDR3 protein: CASSITTYQPQHF

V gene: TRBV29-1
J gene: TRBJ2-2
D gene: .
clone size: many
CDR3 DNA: TGCAGCGTTGAGTGGGGCGGGGAGCTGTTTTTT
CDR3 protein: CSVEWGGELFF

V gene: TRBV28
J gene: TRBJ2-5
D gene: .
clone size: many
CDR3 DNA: TGTGCCAGCGGCTTCAGGGCTCCAGAGACCCAGTACTTC
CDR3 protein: CASGFRAPETQYF

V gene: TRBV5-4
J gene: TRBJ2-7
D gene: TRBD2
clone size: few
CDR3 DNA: TGTGCCAGCAGCTCGCCGCAGCGGGGGATTTACGAGCAGTACTTC
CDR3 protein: CASSSPQRGIYEQYF